The clone carrying this T cell receptor (beta chain) was picked up a small number of times. Its antigen is undetermined. Blood CD8+ and CD4+ T cells underwent high-throughput TCR beta sequencing. FACS enriched CD8+ TEMRA cells, while bulk CD8+ and CD4+ were negatively isolated. Random-hexamer reverse transcription was applied to roughly 0.45 to 1 ug RNA. By means of immunoSEQ multiplex PCR, TCR beta CDR3 spanning 54 Vbeta and 13 Jbeta underwent amplification. TCRdb analysed the immunoSEQ multiplex PCR reads with MiXCR anew, one entry per CDR3 protein. The sample holds approximately 120,000 distinct CDR3 sequences, around 93% seen once. CDR3 length equals 13 residues. Trimming cost V 0 bases and J 5 bases, with 7 bases left between them. CDR1 and CDR2 from the germline V gene are MNHEY and SVGAGI. The sample comes from a study of CD8 T cells in Susac syndrome. General study results and limits: Only a relatively small number of individuals were included in the TCR sequencing and HLA analysis.

The chain joins TRBV6-5 to TRBJ2-5; D not resolved. Source material: CD8+ T cells from PBMCs. The source of this sequence is a human donor in good health. CDR3 nucleotides: TGTGCCAGCAGTTACTCGAGGTCGGAGACCCAGTACTTC. This gives the protein CASSYSRSETQYF.